The 19 T cell receptor beta chains below all came from one sample that was sequenced in a study of blood T cell repertoires in COVID-19. Profiling relied on immunoSEQ multiplex PCR, and the TCRdb table lists in-frame clones only, not all of them. The table records roughly 360,000 clones, roughly 86% of them present only once. The sequenced sample consisted of PBMCs or T cells enriched from blood (not recorded which). The origin of the receptors is a man aged 30 to 39 who had recovered from COVID-19.

V is TRBV24-1 and J is TRBJ2-7, with 8 bases that match TRBD1. The CDR3 totals 16 residues. The V segment lost 3 bases and the J segment 3 bases; nucleotides outside the gene matches: 9. Germline V gene data show CDR1 as KGHDR and CDR2 as SFDVKD. CDR3: CATSDGGQGDSYEQYF. The CDR3 nucleotides are TGTGCCACCAGTGATGGCGGACAGGGCGATAGCTACGAGCAGTACTTC.

The rearrangement links TRBV29-1 to TRBJ1-2; maybe TRBD1 (5 bases). The germline CDR1 and CDR2 sequences are SQVTM and ANQGSEA. Deletions cut 4 bases from V and 4 bases from J, with 7 bases between. This CDR3 has 11 amino acids. CDR3 nucleotide sequence: TGCAGCGTTGCCAGGGTCTATGGCTACACCTTC. Protein: CSVARVYGYTF. Full variable domain (outside the CDR3, taken from reference TRBV29-1 and TRBJ1-2): SAVISQKPSRDICQRGTSLTIQCQVDSQVTMMFWYRQQPGQSLTLIATANQGSEATYESGFVIDKFPISRPNLTFSTLTVSNMSPEDSSIYLCSVARVYGYTFGSGTRLTVV.

This clone came up a few times. This chain joins TRBV7-8 and TRBJ2-5, with D maybe TRBD2 (5 bases). Deletions cut 1 base from V and 6 bases from J, with 9 bases between. CDR3 length: 13 residues. Germline lookup yields CDR1 SGHVS and CDR2 FQNEAQ. CDR3 in amino acids: CASSLGGEQTQYF. In nucleotides, the CDR3 is TGTGCCAGCAGCTTAGGGGGAGAACAGACCCAGTACTTC.

This chain links TRBV4-3 with TRBJ1-1; 12 nucleotides align to TRBD1. V was pared by 0 bases and J by 5 bases, with 7 bases of the junction left unmatched. CDR1 and CDR2 (germline): LGHNA, YSLEER. The CDR3 consists of 17 residues. The CDR3 DNA reads TGCGCCAGCAGCCAAGATCGGGGACAGGGGGCATGGACTGAAGCTTTCTTT. Encoded protein: CASSQDRGQGAWTEAFF.

This chain links TRBV7-8 with TRBJ1-5; no clear D. Per germline, CDR1 SGHVS and CDR2 FQNEAQ. V lost 3 bases to trimming and J lost 2 bases, with 8 bases between them. The CDR3 has 14 residues. The CDR3 reads CASSFGPRNQPQHF. DNA for the CDR3: TGTGCCAGCAGCTTTGGGCCTCGCAATCAGCCCCAGCATTTT. Variable domain in full (rest from reference TRBV7-8 and TRBJ1-5): GAGVSQSPRYKVAKRGQDVALRCDPISGHVSLFWYQQALGQGPEFLTYFQNEAQLDKSGLPSDRFFAERPEGSVSTLKIQRTQQEDSAVYLCASSFGPRNQPQHFGDGTRLSIL.

This sequence joins TRBV2 and TRBJ1-5; 9 bases agree with TRBD1. The CDR3 extends over 15 amino acids. Germline CDR1 and CDR2: SNHLY and FYNNEI. Germline trimming cut 6 bases from V and 7 bases from J; bases unmatched to any gene: 10. Written as DNA, the CDR3 is TGTGCCAGCAGCGAGGGACAGGGCCTTGGCCAGCCCCAGCATTTT. Protein: CASSEGQGLGQPQHF.

The V and J genes are TRBV6-5 and TRBJ1-2, with D uncertain. The length of the CDR3 is 13 residues. Trimming took 7 bases from V and 1 from J, leaving 10 bases between them. Germline-derived CDR1 and CDR2 are MNHEY and SVGAGI. The CDR3 DNA follows: TGTGCCAGCAAATTTCCCCATAACTATGGCTACACCTTC. Translated: CASKFPHNYGYTF.

V usage is TRBV6-4 and J usage is TRBJ1-5; D is uncertain. CDR3 size: 16 residues. V was trimmed by 8 bases and J by 1 base, leaving 18 bases between them. Per germline, CDR1 MRHNA and CDR2 SNTAGT. The CDR3 DNA follows: TGTGCCAGCCGCCCATCACCACCGGTCAGCAATCAGCCCCAGCATTTT. Translated: CASRPSPPVSNQPQHF.

In this sample, this clone turned up a few times. This chain connects TRBV9 to TRBJ1-6; the D gene is possibly TRBD1 (6 bases). The CDR3 spans 13 residues. V was trimmed by 6 bases and J by 7 bases, leaving 11 bases between them. The germline V gene encodes CDR1 SGDLS and CDR2 YYNGEE. The CDR3 bases are TGTGCCAGCAAAGGACAGCTAAATTCACCCCTCCACTTT. Translated: CASKGQLNSPLHF. Full variable domain (outside the CDR3, taken from reference TRBV9 and TRBJ1-6): DSGVTQTPKHLITATGQRVTLRCSPRSGDLSVYWYQQSLDQGLQFLIQYYNGEERAKGNILERFSAQQFPDLHSELNLSSLELGDSALYFCASKGQLNSPLHFGNGTRLTVT.

The J gene is TRBJ2-3, the V gene TRBV19; D not resolved. The V end lost 3 bases, the J end lost 2 bases, and 9 bases lay between the germline ends. The length of the CDR3 is 14 residues. Germline V lookup: CDR1 LNHDA, CDR2 SQIVND (reference sequence). In DNA, the CDR3 is TGTGCCAGTAGTATTAGAAAAGACACAGATACGCAGTATTTT. Translation: CASSIRKDTDTQYF.

The rearrangement uses TRBV5-4 and TRBJ1-1; 9 positions agree with TRBD1. Unmatched junction bases numbered 8, after V lost 0 bases and J lost 11 bases. From germline, CDR1 is SGHNT and CDR2 YYREEE (reference sequence). The CDR3 totals 14 residues. CDR3 residues: CASSLANQGQGAFF. CDR3 bases: TGTGCCAGCAGCTTGGCCAACCAAGGACAGGGGGCTTTCTTT.

The V gene is TRBV30, the J gene TRBJ2-3; 13 bases agree with TRBD2. CDR1 GTSNPN and CDR2 SVGIG come from the germline V gene (reference sequence). The trim removed 2 bases at V and 6 bases at J, leaving 8 bases unmatched. CDR3 length: 16 residues. CDR3 DNA: TGTGCCTGGAGTAGGGGACTAGCGGGGAAGGGGGATACGCAGTATTTT. Translated: CAWSRGLAGKGDTQYF. Based on the CDR3 plus reference TRBV30 and TRBJ2-3, the full variable domain is SQTIHQWPATLVQPVGSPLSLECTVEGTSNPNLYWYRQAAGRGLQLLFYSVGIGQISSEVPQNLSASRPQDRQFILSSKKLLLSDSGFYLCAWSRGLAGKGDTQYFGPGTRLTVL.

The chain is built from TRBV5-6 and TRBJ2-7, with D possibly matching TRBD1 (6 bases). This CDR3 has 14 amino acids. Germline CDR1 and CDR2: SGHDT and YYEEEE. V dropped 4 bases and J dropped 2 bases, with 13 bases sitting between them. CDR3 in DNA: TGTGCCAGCAGCCGCCGGGACATCCCCTACGAGCAGTACTTC. Translating gives CASSRRDIPYEQYF.

The genes are TRBV4-1 and TRBJ2-1; possible D gene TRBD1, 5 bases. Germline lookup yields CDR1 MGHRA and CDR2 YSYEKL. V lost 1 base and J lost 4, with 8 bases in between. The CDR3 extends over 14 amino acids. CDR3 sequence: CASSQGQLYNEQFF. In DNA form, the CDR3 reads TGCGCCAGCAGCCAAGGACAGTTATACAATGAGCAGTTCTTC.

V usage is TRBV4-2 and J usage is TRBJ2-3; unclear D gene. Germline V gene sequence: CDR1 LGHNA, CDR2 YNFKEQ. V was clipped by 4 bases and J by 0 bases, with 5 bases between them. This CDR3 spans 13 amino acids. The CDR3 nucleotides are TGTGCCAGCAGCCCGTCTAGCACAGATACGCAGTATTTT. Its translation is CASSPSSTDTQYF.

The chain links TRBV7-8 to TRBJ2-7; no definite D call. The CDR3 length is 12 residues. The germline V gene encodes CDR1 SGHVS and CDR2 FQNEAQ. V was trimmed by 4 bases and J by 4 bases, leaving 8 bases between them. The CDR3 here is CASSSPLYEQYF. The DNA of the CDR3 is TGTGCCAGCAGCTCCCCTCTTTACGAGCAGTACTTC.

This chain links TRBV9 with TRBJ2-3; perhaps TRBD2 as D (6 bases). The ends were cut back, 2 bases at V and 2 bases at J, with 15 bases in the middle. CDR1 is SGDLS, CDR2 YYNGEE, per germline. The CDR3 covers 16 residues. The CDR3 spells CASSVALGGTTDTQYF. The CDR3 DNA reads as TGTGCCAGCAGCGTGGCCCTCGGAGGGACCACAGATACGCAGTATTTT.

The chain links TRBV19 to TRBJ1-3; no definite D call. The CDR3 extends over 14 amino acids. Between the trimmed V and J ends, which lost 2 bases and 0 bases, there was a span of 5 bases. Germline V lookup: CDR1 LNHDA, CDR2 SQIVND (reference sequence). CDR3 sequence: CASSIWSSGNTIYF. CDR3 nucleotide sequence: TGTGCCAGTAGTATATGGAGCTCTGGAAACACCATATATTTT.

The V gene is TRBV27, the J gene TRBJ2-2; 7 bases map to TRBD1. With V trimmed by 5 bases and J by 3 bases, 6 bases remained unmatched. Per the germline V gene, CDR1 is MNHEY and CDR2 is SMNVEV (reference sequence). The length of the CDR3 is 15 residues. CDR3 nucleotide sequence: TGTGCCAGCAGTATCGGGCAGGGGGACACCGGGGAGCTGTTTTTT. Amino acid sequence: CASSIGQGDTGELFF.